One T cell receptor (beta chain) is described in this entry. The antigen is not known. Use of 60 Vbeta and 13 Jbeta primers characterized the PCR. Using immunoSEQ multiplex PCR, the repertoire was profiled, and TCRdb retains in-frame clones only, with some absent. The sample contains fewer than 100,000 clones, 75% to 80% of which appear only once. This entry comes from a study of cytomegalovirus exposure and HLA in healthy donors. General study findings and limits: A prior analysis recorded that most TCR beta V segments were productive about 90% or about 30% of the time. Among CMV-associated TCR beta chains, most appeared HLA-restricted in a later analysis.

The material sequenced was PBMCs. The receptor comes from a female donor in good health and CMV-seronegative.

This CDR3 reads CSVRTSVNTEAFF. The CDR3 DNA follows: TGCAGCGTTCGGACTTCTGTGAACACTGAAGCTTTCTTT. The chain is built from TRBV29-1 and TRBJ1-1; D unresolved. Germline V gives CDR1 SQVTM, CDR2 ANQGSEA. The ends were cut back, 5 bases at V and 0 bases at J, with 10 bases in the middle. This CDR3 has 13 residues.